A single sample is the source of the 13 T cell receptor beta chains below, sequenced in a study of blood T cell repertoires in COVID-19. The data were produced by immunoSEQ multiplex PCR, yet TCRdb's version contains in-frame clones alone and is incomplete. The sample lists about 350,000 clones, around nine tenths occurring once. Sequencing was done on a sample of PBMCs or T cells enriched from blood (not recorded which). The source is a woman under 40 who had been exposed to COVID-19.

This clone showed up just once. The rearrangement links TRBV18 to TRBJ2-1; D is unclear. With 5 bases removed from V and 6 bases from J, the gap between germline ends came to 8 bases. Germline V gene data show CDR1 as KGHSH and CDR2 as LQKENI. The CDR3 covers 12 residues. The CDR3 nucleotides read TGTGCCAGCTCATCCCTCCTCAATGAGCAGTTCTTC. Its protein product is CASSSLLNEQFF.

CDR3 nucleotide sequence: TGCGCCAGCAGAGAAAGACAGGGAGGAATCTACGAGCAGTACTTC. This sequence encodes CASRERQGGIYEQYF. The chain combines TRBV10-2 with TRBJ2-7, with D possibly TRBD1 on 7 matching bases. Trimming stripped 6 bases from V and 3 bases from J, with 18 bases between. Looked up from germline, CDR1 is WSHSY and CDR2 is SAAADI. The CDR3 contains 15 residues.

V usage is TRBV2 and J usage is TRBJ1-4; 11 nucleotides match TRBD1. V lost 8 bases to trimming and J lost 2 bases; unmatched junction nucleotides: 7. CDR1 and CDR2 from the germline V gene are SNHLY and FYNNEI. This CDR3 region has 16 residues. CDR3 coding DNA: TGTGCCAGCGCAGACGGACAGGGGGCGACTAATGAAAAACTGTTTTTT. Amino acid sequence: CASADGQGATNEKLFF.

This chain connects TRBV3-1 (or the pseudogene TRBV3-2) to TRBJ1-3; tentative D call: TRBD1 (6 bases). The CDR3 loop spans 15 amino acids. V dropped 0 bases and J dropped 2 bases, with 8 bases sitting between them. Germline loops: CDR1 LGHDT, CDR2 YNNKEL (reference sequence). The CDR3 DNA sequence: TGTGCCAGCAGCCAAGAACAGGGAACTGGAAACACCATATATTTT. Amino acids: CASSQEQGTGNTIYF.

The rearrangement joins TRBV28 to TRBJ1-2, with 8 positions matching TRBD1. Germline V CDR1 and CDR2: MDHEN, SYDVKM. J was trimmed by 4 bases and V by 6 bases; bases with no gene match: 13. The CDR3 consists of 16 residues. The CDR3 DNA follows: TGTGCCAGCAGCCCACCGACAGGGGTCATTATCTATGGCTACACCTTC. This translates into CASSPPTGVIIYGYTF.

This chain connects TRBV7-3 to TRBJ2-1, with D perhaps TRBD2 (5 bases). The CDR3 runs 16 residues. CDR1 and CDR2 (germline): SGHTA, FQGTGA. Trimming removed 3 bases from V and 6 bases from J, with 18 bases in between. CDR3 sequence reads: CASSLGGGEGSNEQFF. Written as DNA, the CDR3 is TGTGCCAGCAGCTTGGGTGGCGGCGAGGGTAGCAATGAGCAGTTCTTC.

The chain employs TRBV19 and TRBJ2-2; 9 nucleotides agree with TRBD2. The J segment lost 6 bases and the V segment lost 7 bases, leaving 9 bases of the junction unmatched. The CDR3 has 15 residues. Germline V lookup: CDR1 LNHDA, CDR2 SQIVND (reference sequence). The CDR3 DNA sequence: TGTGCCAGTAAAGAGGTAGCGGGAGTCTCCGGGGAGCTGTTTTTT. It specifies CASKEVAGVSGELFF.

V gene TRBV11-2 combines with J gene TRBJ2-4; TRBD2 agrees at 10 bases. Germline values: CDR1 SGHAT, CDR2 FQNNGV. Unmatched junction bases numbered 15, after V lost 6 bases and J lost 1 base. This CDR3 spans 19 amino acids. The CDR3 loop is CASRQTRAGGPKAKNIQYF. CDR3 coding DNA: TGTGCCAGCAGACAGACTAGAGCGGGAGGGCCGAAGGCCAAAAACATTCAGTACTTC.

V gene TRBV9 combines with J gene TRBJ1-5, with D perhaps TRBD1 (6 bases). V shed 2 bases and J shed 7 bases, with 19 bases lying between them. This CDR3 contains 16 residues. Germline assignment: CDR1 SGDLS and CDR2 YYNGEE. The DNA of the CDR3 is TGTGCCAGCAGCGTCGGGGCTACAGGGTGGGCCCAGCCCCAGCATTTT. Its translation is CASSVGATGWAQPQHF.

This rearrangement joins TRBV18 to TRBJ2-1; TRBD1 matches at 8 bases. The trim removed 6 bases at V and 0 bases at J, leaving 7 bases unmatched. Germline V CDR1 and CDR2: KGHSH, LQKENI. There are 16 residues in the CDR3. CDR3 in DNA: TGTGCCAGCTCCTCGACAGGGGCGGCCTCCTACAATGAGCAGTTCTTC. This encodes CASSSTGAASYNEQFF.

The V call is TRBV18, the J call TRBJ2-5; TRBD2 matches at 7 bases. The trim removed 2 bases at V and 2 bases at J, leaving 5 bases unmatched. Germline loops: CDR1 KGHSH, CDR2 LQKENI. The CDR3 consists of 15 residues. The CDR3 DNA reads as TGTGCCAGCTCACCAGCGGGACTACCTCAAGAGACCCAGTACTTC. It encodes CASSPAGLPQETQYF.

V is TRBV5-1 and J is TRBJ2-2, with D hard to call. Per the germline V gene, CDR1 is SGHRS and CDR2 is YFSETQ. V gave up 5 bases and J gave up 1 base, with 12 bases separating them. The length of the CDR3 is 15 residues. CDR3 residues: CASRPDAGNTGELFF. CDR3 coding DNA: TGCGCCAGCAGACCCGACGCAGGGAACACCGGGGAGCTGTTTTTT.

V gene TRBV2 combines with J gene TRBJ1-1; the D gene is possibly TRBD1 (6 bases). CDR3 size: 14 residues. Germline loops: CDR1 SNHLY, CDR2 FYNNEI. V lost 6 bases to trimming and J lost 5 bases, with 16 bases between them. CDR3 DNA sequence: TGTGCCAGCAGCACCCGACAGGTTATAACTGAAGCTTTCTTT. Translation: CASSTRQVITEAFF.